This T cell receptor (beta chain) was sequenced during a study of blood T cell repertoires in COVID-19. About the study: Material from acute and convalescent COVID-19 was sourced from the United States, Italy and Spain. From T cells, B-cell-depleted T cells, or PBMCs came the material, which was cDNA or gDNA.

The CDR3 runs to 16 residues. Trimming cost V 0 bases and J 5 bases; bases outside gene matches: 9. Germline CDR1 SGDLS, CDR2 YYNGEE. Per the authors' pipeline: Scientists estimated how many nucleated cells there were by amplifying reference gene primers. TCRdb's copy holds only in-frame clones and misses some; the assay was immunoSEQ multiplex PCR. From that table come the V and J calls and clone size; the DNA was used to work out D and trimming. The sample holds under 300,000 clones, about 83% seen once. This clonotype was sampled from a human donor in a cohort sampled during active COVID-19. Sequencing was carried out using peripheral blood. This chain connects TRBV9 to TRBJ2-5; the match to TRBD2 covers 8 bases. The chain's CDR3 is CASSVVAGGAEETQYF. The CDR3 DNA reads as TGTGCCAGCAGCGTAGTTGCCGGGGGGGCCGAGGAGACCCAGTACTTC.